A selection of T cell receptor beta chains follows, all from one sample in a study of regulatory T cells in long-lasting Graves disease. TCRdb fed the multiplex PCR reads into MiXCR, producing one record per CDR3 protein. The data hold a few hundred thousand distinct CDR3 sequences, with about a sixth observed a single time. The data were also submitted as part of a second study, on T cells in Graves' hyperthyroidism and ophthalmopathy.

The sample consisted of peripheral blood mononuclear cells (PBMCs), taken at new diagnosis, from a patient treated with antithyroid drugs. All receptors come from a woman aged 18-29 years with Graves disease. CDR3s include the opening cysteine and the closing phenylalanine or tryptophan. The D gene is left open where the match is weak. Rows may omit the clone size; those that give it use once, few, many or a size class.

d_call	v_call	clone_size	j_call	cdr3_nt	cdr3_aa
TRBD2	TRBV11-3	many	TRBJ2-1	TGTGCCAGCCTAAACAGGGGACTAGCGTACAATGAGCAGTTCTTC	CASLNRGLAYNEQFF
-	TRBV28	many	TRBJ1-1	TGTGCCAGCAGTTTCAGGAAGAACACTGAAGCTTTCTTT	CASSFRKNTEAFF
-	TRBV7-2	few	TRBJ2-7	TGTGCCAGCAGCTCCCGGACTGCCCTCGAGCAGTACTTC	CASSSRTALEQYF
TRBD2	TRBV28	few	TRBJ2-2	TGTGCCAGCAGACCCGCGGGGGGAGTTGGCACCGGGGAGCTGTTTTTT	CASRPAGGVGTGELFF
-	TRBV11-2	-	TRBJ1-1	TGTGCCAGCAGCTCGAGGGTTTCAGGCACTGAAGCTTTCTTT	CASSSRVSGTEAFF
TRBD1	TRBV7-9	-	TRBJ1-4	TGTGCCAGCAGCTTAGCGGGACAGAATGAAAAACTGTTTTTT	CASSLAGQNEKLFF
-	TRBV15	-	TRBJ1-6	TGTGCCACCCGGGCCGGTCAGGGGCTATCACCCCTCCACTTT	CATRAGQGLSPLHF
-	TRBV5-1	many	TRBJ2-1	TGCGCCAGCAGCTTGGACCCAAACAATGAGCAGTTCTTC	CASSLDPNNEQFF
-	TRBV27	many	TRBJ1-1	TGTGCCAGCAGCTTATCCAGGGGCACTGAAGCTTTCTTT	CASSLSRGTEAFF
-	TRBV5-6	-	TRBJ1-2	TGTGCCAGCAGCACCGACGAGGGCTATGGCTACACCTTC	CASSTDEGYGYTF
TRBD1	TRBV11-2	-	TRBJ2-3	TGTGCCAGCTCGCCCGGGACAGGGACTCTCACAGATACGCAGTATTTT	CASSPGTGTLTDTQYF
TRBD2	TRBV29-1	few	TRBJ2-5	TGCAGCGTTGAACCTAGCGGAGTGGGGGAGACCCAGTACTTC	CSVEPSGVGETQYF
TRBD1	TRBV5-1	-	TRBJ2-1	TGCGCCAGCAGCCGGGGACAGGGGGCGGGCGAGCAGTTCTTC	CASSRGQGAGEQFF
-	TRBV20-1	many	TRBJ2-7	TGCAGTGCTGTCCAGGATACCTACGAGCAGTACTTC	CSAVQDTYEQYF
-	TRBV10-1	-	TRBJ1-5	TGCGCCAGCAGTGAGGGCATCGGGCAGCCCCAGCATTTT	CASSEGIGQPQHF
-	TRBV11-2	many	TRBJ2-7	TGTGCCAGCAGCTTAGAAGACAGACTCGAGCAGTACTTC	CASSLEDRLEQYF
TRBD1	TRBV4-1	few	TRBJ1-6	TGCGCCAGCAGCTACCGGGACAGTTCGATGGCCTCACCCCTCCACTTT	CASSYRDSSMASPLHF
-	TRBV6-2/TRBV6-3	few	TRBJ1-4	TGTGCCAGCAGTGGCTGGGGGGGTTCTGAAAAACTGTTTTTT	CASSGWGGSEKLFF
-	TRBV5-4	-	TRBJ2-1	TGTGCCAGCAGCTTGTTGTGGGGCTCCTACAATGAGCAGTTCTTC	CASSLLWGSYNEQFF
TRBD1	TRBV12-3/TRBV12-4	few	TRBJ1-5	TGTGCCAGCAGTCCGGGGGGCCCAACAGGGGAGAGCAATCAGCCCCAGCATTTT	CASSPGGPTGESNQPQHF
TRBD1	TRBV5-6	few	TRBJ1-2	TGTGCCAGCAGCATAAGAGCCGGGACAGAAAACTATGGCTACACCTTC	CASSIRAGTENYGYTF
TRBD1	TRBV2	many	TRBJ2-3	TGTGCCAGCACTTTGAGACAGGGGGCATCAGATACGCAGTATTTT	CASTLRQGASDTQYF
-	TRBV14	-	TRBJ1-1	TGTGCCAGCAGCCAGACCTTTATAGGGAGGACTGAAGCTTTCTTT	CASSQTFIGRTEAFF
TRBD1	TRBV6-1	few	TRBJ1-5	TGTGCCAGCAGTGGGGGGAACAGGGGGCGTCGTCAGCCCCAGCATTTT	CASSGGNRGRRQPQHF
-	TRBV2	few	TRBJ1-5	TGTGCCAGCAGTGTGTCAGGGGGCAATCAGCCCCAGCATTTT	CASSVSGGNQPQHF
-	TRBV15	many	TRBJ2-7	TGTGCCACCAGCAGGGAGTCAGGGATGGGCGAGCAGTACTTC	CATSRESGMGEQYF
TRBD1	TRBV5-6	few	TRBJ2-7	TGTGCCAGCAGCAGACAGGGGCAGCGATACGAGCAGTACTTC	CASSRQGQRYEQYF
-	TRBV20-1	few	TRBJ2-2	TGCAGTGCTAGCCCGGGACAGAACACCGGGGAGCTGTTTTTT	CSASPGQNTGELFF
-	TRBV6-1	few	TRBJ2-2	TGTGCCAGCAGTGCGAAAAGTAACACCGGGGAGCTGTTTTTT	CASSAKSNTGELFF
-	TRBV4-1	few	TRBJ1-1	TGCGCCAGCAGCCCGGGACGGAGGATGAACACTGAAGCTTTCTTT	CASSPGRRMNTEAFF
-	TRBV30	many	TRBJ1-2	TGTGCCTGGACCATCTCAGCTAACTATGGCTACACCTTC	CAWTISANYGYTF
-	TRBV18	many	TRBJ1-2	TGTGCCAGCTCACCGACGACGGAAACGGCATATGGCTACACCTTC	CASSPTTETAYGYTF
-	TRBV25-1	few	TRBJ2-7	TGTGCCAGCCTAGCGACGGGGTCCTACGAGCAGTACTTC	CASLATGSYEQYF
-	TRBV11-2	many	TRBJ2-5	TGTGCCAGCAGCCATACTACGGAGACCCAGTACTTC	CASSHTTETQYF
-	TRBV14	many	TRBJ2-7	TGTGCCAGCAGCCAAGATCCCTCGGATTACGAGCAGTACTTC	CASSQDPSDYEQYF
-	TRBV29-1	many	TRBJ2-1	TGCAGCGTTACAAACAATGAGCAGTTCTTC	CSVTNNEQFF
-	TRBV13	many	TRBJ2-7	TGTGCCAGCAGCTTAGGCCCCGATGCCTACGAGCAGTACTTC	CASSLGPDAYEQYF
-	TRBV2	many	TRBJ2-1	TGTGCCAGCAGTGAGAGGGGCGTGGGAGACAATGAGCAGTTCTTC	CASSERGVGDNEQFF
-	TRBV3-1	many	TRBJ2-7	TGTGCCAGCAGCCAACAGGTTACCTACGAGCAGTACTTC	CASSQQVTYEQYF
TRBD2	TRBV10-3	-	TRBJ2-1	TGTGCCATCAGCCCCCGACTAGCGGAGGACAATGAGCAGTTCTTC	CAISPRLAEDNEQFF
-	TRBV18	many	TRBJ1-1	TGTGCCAGCTCAAAACGAGACGTGAACACTGAAGCTTTCTTT	CASSKRDVNTEAFF
TRBD2	TRBV20-1	-	TRBJ2-7	TGCAGTGCACCAACTAGCGGGAGGGGTTACGAGCAGTACTTC	CSAPTSGRGYEQYF
TRBD2	TRBV7-2	-	TRBJ2-1	TGTGCCAGCAGCTTATCTAGCGGGAGTCTCTATGAGCGGTTCTTC	CASSLSSGSLYERFF
TRBD2	TRBV7-2	many	TRBJ2-3	TGTGCCAGCAGCTCTAGCGGAATTAGCACAGATACGCAGTATTTT	CASSSSGISTDTQYF
TRBD1	TRBV20-1	-	TRBJ2-2	TGCAGTGCTGGGACAGTGAACACCGGGGAGCTGTTTTTT	CSAGTVNTGELFF
-	TRBV7-3	few	TRBJ2-2	TGTGCCAGCAGCCATTTCGCGTCAACCAGCACCGGGGAGCTGTTTTTT	CASSHFASTSTGELFF
-	TRBV20-1	few	TRBJ1-1	TGCAGTGCTAGAGATTTTGGCGTTGTGAACACTGAAGCTTTCTTT	CSARDFGVVNTEAFF
TRBD2	TRBV20-1	many	TRBJ2-5	TGCAGTGCTAGAGGTCTAGCGGGCCGGGAAAAGACCCAGTACTTC	CSARGLAGREKTQYF
TRBD2	TRBV12-3/TRBV12-4	-	TRBJ2-1	TGTGCCAGCAGGGGGGCTCGACTAGCGGGACAAGTCTGGGAGCAGTTCTTC	CASRGARLAGQVWEQFF
-	TRBV15	many	TRBJ2-7	TGTGCCACCAGCAGAGAGACAAGGGACGAGCAGTACTTC	CATSRETRDEQYF
-	TRBV20-1	many	TRBJ1-2	TGCAGTGCTACCGGATTCAACTATGGCTACACCTTC	CSATGFNYGYTF
TRBD2	TRBV13	once	TRBJ2-1	TGTGCCAGCACCGACCAAGCGGGAGGGACGAATGAGCAGTTCTTC	CASTDQAGGTNEQFF
TRBD2	TRBV7-8	many	TRBJ2-5	TGTGCCAGCAACCTACACCCGGGACTAGCGGGAGGCCTCCAAGAGACCCAGTACTTC	CASNLHPGLAGGLQETQYF
-	TRBV20-1	-	TRBJ2-1	TGCAGTGCCCGTAGGACGAATGAGCAGTTCTTC	CSARRTNEQFF
-	TRBV20-1	-	TRBJ2-5	TGCAGTGTTGTCCCCCTGGACTCCGCCATCCAAGAGACCCAGTACTTC	CSVVPLDSAIQETQYF